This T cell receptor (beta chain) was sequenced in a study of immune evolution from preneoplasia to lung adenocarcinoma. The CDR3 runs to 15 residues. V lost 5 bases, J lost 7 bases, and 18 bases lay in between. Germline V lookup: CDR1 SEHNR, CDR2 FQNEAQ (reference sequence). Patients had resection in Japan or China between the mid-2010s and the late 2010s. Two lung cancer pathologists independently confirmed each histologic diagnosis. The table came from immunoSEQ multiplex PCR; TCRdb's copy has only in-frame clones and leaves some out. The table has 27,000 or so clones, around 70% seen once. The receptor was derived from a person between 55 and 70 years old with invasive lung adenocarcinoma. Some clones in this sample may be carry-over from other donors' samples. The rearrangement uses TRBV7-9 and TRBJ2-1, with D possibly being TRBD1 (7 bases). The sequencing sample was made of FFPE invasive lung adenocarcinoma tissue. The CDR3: CASSPLGQGGNEQFF. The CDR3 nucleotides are TGTGCCAGCAGCCCCTTGGGGCAGGGGGGTAATGAGCAGTTCTTC.